Given below is one T cell receptor (beta chain) in context. Original analysis: Reference gene primer amplification in the assay estimated nucleated cell counts. Data came from immunoSEQ multiplex PCR; TCRdb stores just in-frame clones and leaves some out. That table gives V, J and clone size, and the DNA gave D and trimming. The data hold about 41,000 clones, with 88% observed a single time. This record belongs to a study of blood T cell repertoires in COVID-19. About the research overall: Acute and convalescent COVID-19 samples came from the United States, Italy and Spain. Sources were T cells, B-cell-depleted T cells, or PBMCs; the material itself was cDNA or gDNA.

Germline V gene lookup returns CDR1 SGHVS and CDR2 FQNEAQ. This CDR3 is built from 16 residues. Trimming left V 3 bases short and J 0 bases short, with 9 bases between. V and J are TRBV7-8 and TRBJ1-6; D might be TRBD1 (6 bases). The specimen sequenced was peripheral blood. The TCR originated in a human donor in a cohort sampled during active COVID-19. The chain's CDR3 is CASSFTGISYNSPLHF. The CDR3 bases are TGTGCCAGCAGCTTTACAGGGATCTCCTATAATTCACCCCTCCACTTT.